One sample yielded the 31 T cell receptor beta chains listed below, sequenced in a study of shared clonotypes between healthy human individuals. Generated by immunoSEQ multiplex PCR, the TCRdb table keeps only in-frame clones and is missing some. The sample holds 2,500,000 or so clones, approximately 90% seen once. Sequencing was carried out using naive CD4+ T cells from PBMCs. Subset of the sample: CD45RA+ positively selected. These receptors came from a man younger than 30 in good health. Some clones in this sample may be carry-over from other donors' samples.

The V and J genes are TRBV28 and TRBJ2-5, with TRBD2 identical over 8 bases. The CDR3 totals 14 residues. Trimming removed 5 bases from V and 1 base from J; junction bases left unmatched: 3. In germline, CDR1 is MDHEN, CDR2 SYDVKM. The CDR3 sequence is CASSLLAVQETQYF. CDR3 DNA: TGTGCCAGCAGTCTACTAGCGGTCCAAGAGACCCAGTACTTC. Complete variable domain (other parts from reference TRBV28 and TRBJ2-5): DVKVTQSSRYLVKRTGEKVFLECVQDMDHENMFWYRQDPGLGLRLIYFSYDVKMKEKGDIPEGYSVSREKKERFSLILESASTNQTSMYLCASSLLAVQETQYFGPGTRLLVL.

In regard to this clone: The same CDR3 is also encoded by other DNA sequences in this sample. V usage is TRBV2 and J usage is TRBJ2-5, with 7 positions matching TRBD1. The trim removed 6 bases at V and 2 bases at J, leaving 0 bases unmatched. CDR3 length: 12 amino acids. The germline CDR1 and CDR2 sequences are SNHLY and FYNNEI. The CDR3 nucleotides are TGTGCCAGCAGGGACAGGCAAGAGACCCAGTACTTC. Residues: CASRDRQETQYF.

This clone turned up a few times. Other DNA sequences in this sample translate to the same CDR3. V gene TRBV7-3 combines with J gene TRBJ2-2; D is possibly TRBD1 or TRBD2 (5 bases each). Looked up from germline, CDR1 is SGHTA and CDR2 is FQGTGA. Trimming pared 2 bases from V and 1 base from J, leaving 5 bases between. The length of the CDR3 is 14 residues. CDR3 nucleotides: TGTGCCAGCAGCTTAGGGGGGAACACCGGGGAGCTGTTTTTT. It codes for CASSLGGNTGELFF.

In the case of this clone: The sample contains more than one DNA sequence encoding this CDR3. This chain joins TRBV7-9 and TRBJ1-3, with D possibly TRBD1 on 5 matching bases. The length of the CDR3 is 14 residues. V lost 2 bases and J lost 2, with 7 bases in between. CDR1 SEHNR and CDR2 FQNEAQ come from the germline V gene (reference sequence). CDR3 nucleotide sequence: TGTGCCAGCAGCTTAAGGGGAGCTGGAAACACCATATATTTT. Translated: CASSLRGAGNTIYF.

The genes are TRBV4-1 and TRBJ2-1, with 7 bases that match TRBD1. V was clipped by 4 bases and J by 2 bases; unmatched bases: 11. CDR1 is MGHRA and CDR2 is YSYEKL in the germline V gene. The CDR3 extends over 17 amino acids. The CDR3 bases are TGCGCCAGCAGCCTACGGGGACAGACCAGGACCTACAATGAGCAGTTCTTC. This translates into CASSLRGQTRTYNEQFF.

The rearrangement links TRBV28 to TRBJ2-5; the match to TRBD1 covers 8 bases. The V segment lost 2 bases and the J segment 5 bases; nucleotides outside the gene matches: 10. The CDR3 spans 16 residues. Germline CDR1 MDHEN, CDR2 SYDVKM. CDR3 amino acids: CASSLGTGGMGETQYF. In DNA form, the CDR3 reads TGTGCCAGCAGTTTAGGGACAGGCGGCATGGGGGAGACCCAGTACTTC.

The J gene is TRBJ2-2, the V gene TRBV28; a possible D gene is TRBD2 (7 bases). Trimming removed 6 bases from V and 2 bases from J, with 13 bases in between. Germline CDR1 MDHEN, CDR2 SYDVKM. The CDR3 loop spans 15 amino acids. CDR3 region: CASRGGGLNTGELFF. CDR3 bases: TGTGCCAGCAGGGGAGGGGGTTTAAACACCGGGGAGCTGTTTTTT.

The chain has TRBV28 and TRBJ1-5, with a possible D match to TRBD1 (5 bases). V lost 5 bases and J 7 bases, leaving 18 bases between the germline ends. The length of the CDR3 is 15 residues. CDR1 MDHEN and CDR2 SYDVKM come from the germline V gene. DNA of the CDR3: TGTGCCAGCAGTGCAGGATCTCTGGGGACCCAGCCCCAGCATTTT. The encoded protein is CASSAGSLGTQPQHF.

V usage is TRBV7-9 and J usage is TRBJ2-3; D is unresolved. The length of the CDR3 is 11 residues. Germline V gene lookup returns CDR1 SEHNR and CDR2 FQNEAQ (reference sequence). V was shortened by 4 bases and J by 6 bases, with 5 bases between the two germline ends. The CDR3 sequence is CASSSQDTQYF. CDR3 bases: TGTGCCAGCAGCTCTCAGGATACGCAGTATTTT.

This chain uses TRBV28 with TRBJ2-5; the D gene is possibly TRBD2 (6 bases). The last part of the DNA fits TRBJ2-7 better; the J call may be wrong. Per germline, CDR1 MDHEN and CDR2 SYDVKM. The CDR3 has 16 residues. Here the CDR3 reads CASSFGGGSLYYEQYF. The CDR3 DNA is TGTGCCAGCAGTTTTGGGGGAGGCTCCCTGTACTACGAGCAGTACTTC.

This chain connects TRBV7-2 to TRBJ1-3, with D maybe TRBD1 (6 bases). V was trimmed by 1 base and J by 2 bases, leaving 12 bases between them. The CDR3 extends over 16 amino acids. The V gene's germline CDR1 is SGHTA and CDR2 FQGNSA. For the CDR3, the DNA is TGTGCCAGCAGCTTAGGGGGGGCCATTCCTGGAAACACCATATATTTT. It translates to CASSLGGAIPGNTIYF.

The chain couples TRBV5-1 to TRBJ2-7, with TRBD1 identical over 8 bases. Unmatched junction bases numbered 7, after V lost 6 bases and J lost 5 bases. From germline, CDR1 is SGHRS and CDR2 YFSETQ. This CDR3 has 13 residues. As DNA, the CDR3 is TGCGCCAGCACGAGACAGGGGTTGGACGAGCAGTACTTC. Its protein is CASTRQGLDEQYF.

V is TRBV19 and J is TRBJ1-2, with 7 bases fitting TRBD1. Unmatched junction bases numbered 2, after V lost 5 bases and J lost 5 bases. Germline V gene data show CDR1 as LNHDA and CDR2 as SQIVND (reference sequence). This CDR3 region has 12 residues. CDR3 region: CASSGGQYGYTF. CDR3 DNA sequence: TGTGCCAGTAGTGGGGGACAGTATGGCTACACCTTC.

As to this clone: Distinct nucleotide sequences in the sample also encode this CDR3. The chain couples TRBV5-6 to TRBJ2-3; D uncertain. CDR1 and CDR2 from the germline V gene are SGHDT and YYEEEE. V gave up 1 base and J gave up 0 bases, with 3 bases separating them. This CDR3 has 13 residues. CDR3 residues: CASSLSSTDTQYF. CDR3 DNA: TGTGCCAGCAGCTTGTCAAGCACAGATACGCAGTATTTT.

The rearrangement joins TRBV4-3 to TRBJ2-1, with D hard to call. Germline lookup yields CDR1 LGHNA and CDR2 YSLEER. CDR3 size: 14 residues. V shed 0 bases and J shed 3 bases, with 6 bases lying between them. The CDR3 protein is CASSQELYYNEQFF. The CDR3 bases are TGCGCCAGCAGCCAAGAACTGTACTACAATGAGCAGTTCTTC.

This clone was observed a few times. The chain combines TRBV2 with TRBJ1-1; 10 bases line up with TRBD1. CDR3 length: 15 residues. V dropped 4 bases and J dropped 3; count of bases not matched to a gene: 5. The germline gives CDR1 SNHLY, CDR2 FYNNEI. This CDR3 reads CASSVAGQGYTEAFF. Written as DNA, the CDR3 is TGTGCCAGCAGTGTGGCGGGACAGGGGTACACTGAAGCTTTCTTT.

The chain links TRBV9 to TRBJ2-1; 7 bases are a match to TRBD1. This CDR3 contains 15 residues. J lost 8 bases, V lost 3 bases, and 11 bases had no gene match. Germline values: CDR1 SGDLS, CDR2 YYNGEE. CDR3: CASSARQGIIDEQFF. In nucleotides, the CDR3 is TGTGCCAGCAGCGCCCGACAGGGTATCATCGATGAGCAGTTCTTC.

This rearrangement joins TRBV11-2 to TRBJ2-3; D call uncertain. Trimming removed 4 bases from V and 2 bases from J, with 7 bases in between. The CDR3 has 13 amino acids. CDR1 is SGHAT, CDR2 FQNNGV, per germline. This CDR3 reads CASSSENTDTQYF. DNA of the CDR3: TGTGCCAGCAGCTCCGAAAACACAGATACGCAGTATTTT. The variable domain in full, with the rest retrieved from reference TRBV11-2 and TRBJ2-3, is EAGVAQSPRYKIIEKRQSVAFWCNPISGHATLYWYQQILGQGPKLLIQFQNNGVVDDSQLPKDRFSAERLKGVDSTLKIQPAKLEDSAVYLCASSSENTDTQYFGPGTRLTVL.

This clone appeared once. This chain joins TRBV7-6 and TRBJ2-2, with D tentatively TRBD1 (5 bases). Germline CDR1 is SGHVS and CDR2 is FNYEAQ. The CDR3 length is 13 residues. V was clipped by 2 bases and J by 6 bases, with 7 bases between them. CDR3 sequence (DNA): TGTGCCAGCAGCTTACAGGGTGCCGGGGAGCTGTTTTTT. Translated, it gives CASSLQGAGELFF.

The chain recombines TRBV5-5 with TRBJ1-1; D not certain. The V end lost 0 bases, the J end lost 7 bases, and 7 bases lay between the germline ends. The CDR3 has 12 residues. Germline V lookup: CDR1 SGHKS, CDR2 YYEKEE (reference sequence). The CDR3: CASSLGTIEAFF. The CDR3 bases are TGTGCCAGCAGCTTGGGGACGATTGAAGCTTTCTTT.

The CDR3 loop is CASSVAGTGNRETQYF. The CDR3 DNA reads as TGTGCCAGCAGCGTAGCCGGGACAGGGAACAGAGAGACCCAGTACTTC. V usage is TRBV7-3 and J usage is TRBJ2-5; TRBD1 matches 9 bases. J lost 4 bases, V lost 5 bases, and 11 bases had no gene match. The CDR3 is made up of 16 amino acids. Looked up from germline, CDR1 is SGHTA and CDR2 is FQGTGA.

This chain links TRBV2 with TRBJ1-4; tentatively, D is TRBD1 (5 bases). Germline V gene data show CDR1 as SNHLY and CDR2 as FYNNEI. Trimming shortened V by 3 bases and J by 8 bases, and 22 bases separated the two germline ends. This CDR3 has 17 residues. CDR3 coding DNA: TGTGCCAGCAGTGATTTTGTCAGGACTGGGAGGGGAGAAAAACTGTTTTTT. Its translation: CASSDFVRTGRGEKLFF.

The V gene is TRBV7-9, the J gene TRBJ2-7; no clear D gene. The germline gives CDR1 SEHNR, CDR2 FQNEAQ (reference sequence). The CDR3 sequence is 15 residues long. The germline V and J ends were trimmed by 3 bases and 6 bases, with 18 bases remaining between them. The CDR3 sequence is CASSLVVGSEVEQYF. The CDR3 DNA reads as TGTGCCAGCAGCTTGGTCGTGGGGTCCGAGGTCGAGCAGTACTTC.

J is TRBJ2-1 and V is TRBV6-4; 7 bases fit TRBD2. The germline CDR1 and CDR2 sequences are MRHNA and SNTAGT. The length of the CDR3 is 13 residues. Trimming took 5 bases from V and 15 from J; bases not matched to a gene: 13. This CDR3 is CASSPHRLADPFF. The CDR3 DNA sequence: TGTGCCAGCAGTCCCCATCGACTAGCCGATCCGTTCTTC.

CDR3 residues: CASSSYSYQETQYF. The CDR3 DNA is TGTGCCAGCAGCTCTTACTCGTACCAAGAGACCCAGTACTTC. V gene TRBV7-6 combines with J gene TRBJ2-5, with D hard to call. Germline-derived CDR1 and CDR2 are SGHVS and FNYEAQ. With 4 bases removed from V and 0 bases from J, the gap between germline ends came to 9 bases. CDR3 length: 14 residues.

This clone was seen a few times. This chain links TRBV27 with TRBJ1-5, with TRBD1 matching over 7 bases. The CDR3 sequence is 15 residues long. V lost 2 bases, J lost 4 bases, and 5 bases stayed unmatched. Germline V gene sequence: CDR1 MNHEY, CDR2 SMNVEV (reference sequence). CDR3 protein: CASSLGRDRNQPQHF. CDR3 bases: TGTGCCAGCAGTTTAGGGCGGGACAGAAATCAGCCCCAGCATTTT.

The genes are TRBV14 and TRBJ2-5; 8 nucleotides line up with TRBD2. Trimming cost V 9 bases and J 1 base; bases outside gene matches: 13. The CDR3 spans 16 residues. Germline CDR1 reads SGHDN; CDR2 reads FVKESK. CDR3 in DNA: TGTGCCAGTGGGAAAAGCGGGAGTCTCCCCCAAGAGACCCAGTACTTC. The encoded protein is CASGKSGSLPQETQYF.

V is TRBV21-1 and J is TRBJ1-4; the table calls TRBD1, which could not be checked here. TRBV21-1 is labeled a pseudogene. CDR3 size: 17 residues. CDR3 residues: CASSIAGAGGTNEKLFF. CDR3 nucleotide sequence: TGTGCCAGCAGCATAGCGGGGGCCGGAGGAACTAATGAAAAACTGTTTTTT.

The V and J genes are TRBV9 and TRBJ2-3; D is unresolved. The CDR3 runs 16 residues. V lost 0 bases and J lost 0, with 11 bases in between. CDR1 and CDR2 (germline): SGDLS, YYNGEE. In DNA form, the CDR3 reads TGTGCCAGCAGCGTAGGTACCATTGGGAGCACAGATACGCAGTATTTT. It yields the protein CASSVGTIGSTDTQYF.

V is TRBV18 and J is TRBJ2-2; D possibly corresponds to TRBD1 (5 bases). The germline gives CDR1 KGHSH, CDR2 LQKENI. V gave up 6 bases and J gave up 2 bases, with 16 bases separating them. The CDR3 length is 16 residues. The CDR3 is CASSSKGRENTGELFF. CDR3 nucleotides: TGTGCCAGCTCCTCAAAGGGGCGCGAAAACACCGGGGAGCTGTTTTTT. The variable domain in full, completed from reference TRBV18 and TRBJ2-2, reads NAGVMQNPRHLVRRRGQEARLRCSPMKGHSHVYWYRQLPEEGLKFMVYLQKENIIDESGMPKERFSAEFPKEGPSILRIQQVVRGDSAAYFCASSSKGRENTGELFFGEGSRLTVL.

The genes are TRBV7-2 and TRBJ1-1; tentatively, D is TRBD1 (6 bases). Trimming removed 3 bases at V and 0 bases at J, with 11 bases between. The germline CDR1 and CDR2 sequences are SGHTA and FQGNSA. This CDR3 is 15 amino acids long. CDR3: CASSFSGAMNTEAFF. In DNA form, the CDR3 reads TGTGCCAGCAGCTTCTCAGGGGCGATGAACACTGAAGCTTTCTTT.